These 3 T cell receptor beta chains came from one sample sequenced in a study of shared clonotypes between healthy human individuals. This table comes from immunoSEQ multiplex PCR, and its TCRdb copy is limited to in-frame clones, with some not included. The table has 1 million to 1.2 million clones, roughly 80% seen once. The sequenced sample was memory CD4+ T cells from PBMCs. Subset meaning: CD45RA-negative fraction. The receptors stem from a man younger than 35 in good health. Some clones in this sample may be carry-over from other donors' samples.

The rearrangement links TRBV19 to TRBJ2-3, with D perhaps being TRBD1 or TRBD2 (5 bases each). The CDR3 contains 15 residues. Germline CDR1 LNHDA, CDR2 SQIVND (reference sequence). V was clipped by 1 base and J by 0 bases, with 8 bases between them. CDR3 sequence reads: CASSIAGASTDTQYF. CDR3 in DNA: TGTGCCAGTAGTATAGCCGGGGCTAGCACAGATACGCAGTATTTT.

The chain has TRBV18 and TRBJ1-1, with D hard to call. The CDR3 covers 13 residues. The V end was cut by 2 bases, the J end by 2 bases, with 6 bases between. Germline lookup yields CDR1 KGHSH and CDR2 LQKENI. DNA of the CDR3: TGTGCCAGCTCACCAGGGTTTAACACTGAAGCTTTCTTT. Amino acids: CASSPGFNTEAFF.

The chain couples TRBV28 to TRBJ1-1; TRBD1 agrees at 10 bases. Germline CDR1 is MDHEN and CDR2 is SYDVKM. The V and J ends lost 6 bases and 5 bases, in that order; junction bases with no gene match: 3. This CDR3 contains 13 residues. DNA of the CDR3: TGTGCCAGCAGGGGACAGGGGAGGACTGAAGCTTTCTTT. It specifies CASRGQGRTEAFF.